This TCR beta chain was identified in a study of OX40 agonist ivuxolimab in advanced cancers. On the study more broadly: Ivuxolimab, an antibody acting as an agonist of OX40 (CD134), was used to treat patients. Regarding the study as a whole: Partial responders at 0.1-3.0 mg/kg showed near-lowest clonal expansion.

A note on this clone: Antigen: not known.

Here immunoSEQ multiplex PCR was the method, and the copy in TCRdb shows in-frame clones only, minus some. The sample carries fewer than 45,000 clones, 88% recorded once. The investigators sampled blood at baseline, at cycle 4 day 1, and at cycle 7 day 1. Germline assignment: CDR1 MNHNY and CDR2 SVGAGI (reference sequence). The V end lost 4 bases, the J end lost 3 bases, and 10 bases lay between the germline ends. This CDR3 has 14 residues. The genes are TRBV6-6 and TRBJ2-1; D not certain. The material was CD4+ or CD8+ T cells sorted from blood, obtained in a trial of the OX40 agonist ivuxolimab. The receptor comes from an adult with an advanced solid tumor such as melanoma, head and neck, liver or kidney cancer. The CDR3 protein is CASSFKGHYNEQFF. Here the CDR3 DNA reads TGTGCCAGCAGTTTTAAGGGTCACTACAATGAGCAGTTCTTC.